Listed here are 5 T cell receptor beta chains from one sample, sequenced in a study of T cells after yellow fever vaccination (dated by TCRdb to between 2018 and 2020). The sample's treatment or condition label is to be understood as: live attenuated yellow fever vaccine strain. Library generation was performed with 5' RACE. Sequencing instrument: Illumina NovaSeq 6000. TCRdb reworked the public reads: Q25 trimming with fastp, MiXCR clone assembly, productive beta chains retained. Identical CDR3 proteins give one entry, which carries the most common genes and DNA. For this sample the table gives some 150,000 distinct CDR3 sequences, of which 9.5% to 11% were detected only once. Approximately 34% of the sample lies in the top ten. The sequences come from CD8+ T cells sorted from PBMCs, collected 15 days after the yellow fever booster vaccination. The receptors stem from a man between 18 and 35 years old who received the YFV17D yellow fever vaccine.

This clonotype was seen a few times. The chain is built from TRBV27 and TRBJ1-2; D may be TRBD1 (6 bases). Trimming cost V 4 bases and J 2 bases, with 11 bases left between them. This CDR3 comprises 14 residues. Germline CDR1 MNHEY, CDR2 SMNVEV (reference sequence). CDR3: CASSSLGQNYGYTF. The DNA for the CDR3 is TGTGCCAGCAGTTCGCTAGGACAGAACTATGGCTACACCTTC.

This clonotype has more than one count but fewer than ten. V usage is TRBV7-6 and J usage is TRBJ2-5; 7 bases map to TRBD2. Losses at the gene ends were 4 bases for V and 1 base for J; bases not matched to a gene: 6. From germline, CDR1 is SGHVS and CDR2 FNYEAQ. The CDR3 extends over 15 amino acids. The CDR3 region is CASSSLGLLQETQYF. CDR3 in DNA: TGTGCCAGCAGCTCTCTGGGACTACTCCAAGAGACCCAGTACTTC.

This clonotype was recorded a few times. The gene calls are TRBV27 and TRBJ1-1, with TRBD1 matching over 10 bases. Germline V gene sequence: CDR1 MNHEY, CDR2 SMNVEV (reference sequence). V was clipped by 3 bases and J by 5 bases; unmatched bases: 3. CDR3 length: 14 amino acids. The CDR3 loop is CASSLTGGRTEAFF. The CDR3 DNA is TGTGCCAGCAGTTTGACAGGGGGCAGGACTGAAGCTTTCTTT.

This clonotype was seen a few times. J is TRBJ2-1 and V is TRBV20-1; 7 nucleotides line up with TRBD1. This CDR3 is 16 amino acids long. Germline V gives CDR1 DFQATT, CDR2 SNEGSKA (reference sequence). The ends lost 5 bases at V and 0 bases at J; junction bases unmatched: 10. This chain's CDR3 is CSAETYRGGSYNEQFF. The DNA for the CDR3 is TGCAGTGCTGAAACTTACAGGGGCGGCTCCTACAATGAGCAGTTCTTC.

This CDR3 reads CASRQGQGSNQPQHF. The DNA of the CDR3 is TGTGCCAGCAGGCAGGGACAGGGCTCGAATCAGCCCCAGCATTTT. The chain carries TRBV6-6 and TRBJ1-5, with TRBD1 matching over 9 bases. Germline V gives CDR1 MNHNY, CDR2 SVGAGI (reference sequence). This CDR3 contains 15 residues. J lost 4 bases, V lost 6 bases, and 7 bases had no gene match.